This T cell receptor (beta chain) was sequenced for a study of human T cells and chemical hapten exposure. TCRdb re-called the RACE reads through MiXCR, storing one row per CDR3 protein. Here the sample spans roughly 160,000 distinct CDR3 sequences, 14% being singletons. This clonotype was detected only once. Time point noted: patch test 1, 2 weeks after DPC sensitization. Treatment of the sample: therapeutic diphenylcyclopropenone sensitization with weekly scalp DPC. This CDR3 spans 14 amino acids. Germline assignment: CDR1 LGHDT and CDR2 YNNKEL (reference sequence). V was clipped by 4 bases and J by 6 bases, with 16 bases between them.

The source was whole blood, collected in connection with sensitization to the hapten diphenylcyclopropenone (DPC). The chain has TRBV3-1 and TRBJ2-7; possible D gene TRBD2, 6 bases. The TCR was taken from a woman in her 30s with alopecia areata. Some clones in this sample may be carry-over from other donors' samples. For the CDR3, the DNA is TGTGCCAGCAGCCGTTGGGACTGGGAATCCGAGCAGTACTTC. Translating gives CASSRWDWESEQYF.